Listed below are T cell receptor beta chains from one sample, sequenced in a study of T cell repertoires in cytomegalovirus infection. Each CDR3 protein is one row after TCRdb ran MiXCR on the reads. The sample yields almost 500,000 distinct CDR3 sequences, about 10% seen once. Sequencing input: PBMCs. These receptors came from a human donor in good health (CMV status not recorded). Some clones in this sample may be carry-over from other donors' samples. The CDR3 runs from the conserved cysteine through the conserved F or W. The order of the fields is V gene, J gene, clone size, D gene, CDR3 DNA, CDR3 protein. A D gene is named only where the DNA matches it firmly. Clone size appears in some rows only: once, few, many, or a class for an expanded clone.

>TRBV9|TRBJ1-2|few|NA
TGTGCCAGCAGCGGCCTGCGACAGTTTAACTATGGCTACACCTTC
CASSGLRQFNYGYTF
>TRBV5-1|TRBJ2-2|few|NA
TGCGCCAGCAGCTTGGACCTTACGCGGGAGCTGTTTTTT
CASSLDLTRELFF
>TRBV7-2|TRBJ2-7|many|NA
TGTGCCAGCAGCTCGGACCAGCTGGGAGAGCAGTACTTC
CASSSDQLGEQYF
>TRBV28|TRBJ2-4|few|NA
TGTGCCAGCAGTTTCTATTTCCAGGCCAAAAACATTCAGTACTTC
CASSFYFQAKNIQYF
>TRBV19|TRBJ2-2|NA|TRBD2
TGTGCCAGTAGTATAACCAGCGGGGGAGCGAACACCGGGGAGCTGTTTTTT
CASSITSGGANTGELFF
>TRBV28|TRBJ2-5|few|NA
TGTGCCACCCTCCCGAACTCCTGGTACCAAGAGACCCAGTACTTC
CATLPNSWYQETQYF
>TRBV10-1|TRBJ1-5|many|NA
TGCGCCATCCTCGGTAAGAGTAGACAGCCCCAGCATTTT
CAILGKSRQPQHF
>TRBV7-8|TRBJ2-5|many|TRBD1
TGTGCCAGCAGCTTAGCTACAGGGGATTGGGAGACCCAGTACTTC
CASSLATGDWETQYF
>TRBV19|TRBJ2-5|few|TRBD2
TGTGCCAGTAGTGGCGGACTAGCGGGGGAGGAAGAGACCCAGTACTTC
CASSGGLAGEEETQYF
>TRBV29-1|TRBJ2-6|NA|NA
TGCAGCGTTGAAGAGCGAGGGAACGTTAGAGCTGGGGCCAACGTCCTGACTTTC
CSVEERGNVRAGANVLTF
>TRBV27|TRBJ2-1|many|NA
TGTGCCAGGAGGAGCTCGAGGGATGAGCAGTTCTTC
CARRSSRDEQFF